The 2 T cell receptor beta chains given below trace back to one sample, sequenced in a study of T cells after somatic rescue of genetic block. This table comes from immunoSEQ multiplex PCR, and its TCRdb copy is limited to in-frame clones, with some not included. The sample includes roughly 15,000 clones, approximately 70% of them seen just once. What was sequenced was peripheral blood mononuclear cells (PBMCs). Receptors originate from a boy aged 5 to 17.

This chain connects TRBV5-6 to TRBJ2-1; D not resolved. The V gene lost 1 base and the J gene lost 4 bases, with 21 bases spanning the gap. The CDR3 has 18 amino acids. The germline V gene encodes CDR1 SGHDT and CDR2 YYEEEE. CDR3 residues: CASSLMSQSLPPYNEQFF. The CDR3 DNA is TGTGCCAGCAGCTTGATGTCACAGTCCCTCCCTCCGTACAATGAGCAGTTCTTC.

V gene TRBV5-6 combines with J gene TRBJ2-1; D remains unclear. Germline CDR1 SGHDT, CDR2 YYEEEE. Trimming pared 3 bases from V and 3 bases from J, leaving 7 bases between. The CDR3 covers 13 residues. CDR3 sequence: CASSSPDYNEQFF. CDR3 DNA: TGTGCCAGCAGCTCCCCTGACTACAATGAGCAGTTCTTC.